Listed below are T cell receptor beta chains from one sample, sequenced in a study of blood T cell repertoires in COVID-19. Generated by immunoSEQ multiplex PCR, the TCRdb table keeps only in-frame clones and is missing some. Of about 92,000 clones listed, approximately 70% are singletons. Material for sequencing was peripheral blood. The receptor source for this set is a woman aged 60-75 years in a cohort sampled during active or convalescent COVID-19. The CDR3 runs from the conserved cysteine through the conserved F or W. The order of the fields is CDR3 length, clone size, V gene, D gene, J gene, CDR3 protein, CDR3 DNA. A D gene is named only where the DNA matches it firmly. Only some rows state a clone size, as once, few, many or a class for expanded clones.

CDR3 length: 14; clone size: -; V gene: TRBV7-9; D gene: TRBD1; J gene: TRBJ2-7; CDR3 protein: CASSSGQVPGEQYF; CDR3 DNA: TGTGCCAGCAGCTCAGGACAGGTTCCAGGGGAGCAGTACTTC
CDR3 length: 17; clone size: few; V gene: TRBV5-1; D gene: TRBD2; J gene: TRBJ2-3; CDR3 protein: CASSLGPSGTSTDTQYF; CDR3 DNA: TGCGCCAGCAGCTTGGGCCCTAGCGGGACTAGCACAGATACGCAGTATTTT
CDR3 length: 12; clone size: -; V gene: TRBV18; D gene: -; J gene: TRBJ2-5; CDR3 protein: CASSPLQETQYF; CDR3 DNA: TGTGCCAGCTCACCTCTCCAAGAGACCCAGTACTTC
CDR3 length: 14; clone size: -; V gene: TRBV13; D gene: TRBD1; J gene: TRBJ2-3; CDR3 protein: CASSYRGGTDTQYF; CDR3 DNA: TGTGCCAGCAGCTACAGGGGGGGCACAGATACGCAGTATTTT
CDR3 length: 16; clone size: -; V gene: TRBV5-1; D gene: -; J gene: TRBJ1-1; CDR3 protein: CASSLANRRWDTEAFF; CDR3 DNA: TGCGCCAGCAGCTTGGCAAACAGGCGTTGGGACACTGAAGCTTTCTTT
CDR3 length: 15; clone size: -; V gene: TRBV5-4; D gene: TRBD1; J gene: TRBJ2-5; CDR3 protein: CASSLEDRAQETQYF; CDR3 DNA: TGTGCCAGCAGCTTGGAAGACAGGGCCCAAGAGACCCAGTACTTC
CDR3 length: 13; clone size: -; V gene: TRBV9; D gene: -; J gene: TRBJ2-5; CDR3 protein: CASSVLSQETQYF; CDR3 DNA: TGTGCCAGCAGCGTCTTATCCCAAGAGACCCAGTACTTC
CDR3 length: 16; clone size: -; V gene: TRBV28; D gene: TRBD1; J gene: TRBJ1-5; CDR3 protein: CASSRQGAGNNQPQHF; CDR3 DNA: TGTGCCAGCAGTCGACAGGGGGCTGGGAACAATCAGCCCCAGCATTTT
CDR3 length: 14; clone size: -; V gene: TRBV5-6; D gene: -; J gene: TRBJ1-3; CDR3 protein: CASRRGGVGNTIYF; CDR3 DNA: TGTGCCAGCCGGCGTGGAGGGGTCGGAAACACCATATATTTT
CDR3 length: 16; clone size: -; V gene: TRBV5-1; D gene: -; J gene: TRBJ2-3; CDR3 protein: CASSLVAGGSTDTQYF; CDR3 DNA: TGCGCCAGCAGCTTGGTGGCAGGAGGAAGCACAGATACGCAGTATTTT
CDR3 length: 17; clone size: -; V gene: TRBV19; D gene: TRBD2; J gene: TRBJ2-2; CDR3 protein: CASMSGGAGVDTGELFF; CDR3 DNA: TGTGCCAGTATGTCGGGGGGGGCGGGAGTAGACACCGGGGAGCTGTTTTTT
CDR3 length: 18; clone size: once; V gene: TRBV4-1; D gene: TRBD2; J gene: TRBJ2-3; CDR3 protein: CASSQDPSGGAGTDTQYF; CDR3 DNA: TGCGCCAGCAGCCAAGACCCTAGCGGGGGGGCGGGCACAGATACGCAGTATTTT
CDR3 length: 16; clone size: few; V gene: TRBV5-6; D gene: TRBD1; J gene: TRBJ1-6; CDR3 protein: CASSPGTGSLNSPLHF; CDR3 DNA: TGTGCCAGCAGCCCAGGGACAGGGAGTTTGAACTCACCCCTCCACTTT
CDR3 length: 15; clone size: -; V gene: TRBV3-1/TRBV3-2; D gene: TRBD2; J gene: TRBJ2-7; CDR3 protein: CASSRGGGSSYEQYF; CDR3 DNA: TGTGCCAGCAGCCGGGGCGGGGGGTCCAGCTACGAGCAGTACTTC
CDR3 length: 17; clone size: few; V gene: TRBV4-1; D gene: -; J gene: TRBJ1-2; CDR3 protein: CASSQEGAGVPNYGYTF; CDR3 DNA: TGCGCCAGCAGCCAAGAAGGGGCAGGGGTGCCTAACTATGGCTACACCTTC
CDR3 length: 12; clone size: -; V gene: TRBV5-4; D gene: -; J gene: TRBJ1-2; CDR3 protein: CASRQWEHGYTF; CDR3 DNA: TGTGCCAGCAGGCAATGGGAGCATGGCTACACCTTC
CDR3 length: 16; clone size: -; V gene: TRBV7-6; D gene: TRBD2; J gene: TRBJ2-2; CDR3 protein: CASSSPTSGGTGELFF; CDR3 DNA: TGTGCCAGCAGCTCGCCCACTAGCGGGGGGACCGGGGAGCTGTTTTTT
CDR3 length: 16; clone size: -; V gene: TRBV28; D gene: -; J gene: TRBJ2-3; CDR3 protein: CASSLPRLEARDTQYF; CDR3 DNA: TGTGCCAGCAGTTTACCCCGACTAGAAGCCAGAGATACGCAGTATTTT
CDR3 length: 13; clone size: -; V gene: TRBV6-5; D gene: -; J gene: TRBJ2-2; CDR3 protein: CASNKGTAGELFF; CDR3 DNA: TGTGCCAGCAATAAAGGGACTGCCGGGGAGCTGTTTTTT
CDR3 length: 15; clone size: -; V gene: TRBV5-4; D gene: TRBD2; J gene: TRBJ2-1; CDR3 protein: CASMTSRGGRNEQFF; CDR3 DNA: TGTGCCAGCATGACCTCCCGGGGGGGGCGGAATGAGCAGTTCTTC
CDR3 length: 12; clone size: -; V gene: TRBV12-5; D gene: -; J gene: TRBJ2-4; CDR3 protein: CAKPRSKNIQYF; CDR3 DNA: TGTGCTAAACCCCGGTCCAAAAACATTCAGTACTTC
CDR3 length: 15; clone size: few; V gene: TRBV28; D gene: -; J gene: TRBJ1-1; CDR3 protein: CASSFILRGNTEAFF; CDR3 DNA: TGTGCCAGCAGTTTCATTCTTAGGGGGAACACTGAAGCTTTCTTT